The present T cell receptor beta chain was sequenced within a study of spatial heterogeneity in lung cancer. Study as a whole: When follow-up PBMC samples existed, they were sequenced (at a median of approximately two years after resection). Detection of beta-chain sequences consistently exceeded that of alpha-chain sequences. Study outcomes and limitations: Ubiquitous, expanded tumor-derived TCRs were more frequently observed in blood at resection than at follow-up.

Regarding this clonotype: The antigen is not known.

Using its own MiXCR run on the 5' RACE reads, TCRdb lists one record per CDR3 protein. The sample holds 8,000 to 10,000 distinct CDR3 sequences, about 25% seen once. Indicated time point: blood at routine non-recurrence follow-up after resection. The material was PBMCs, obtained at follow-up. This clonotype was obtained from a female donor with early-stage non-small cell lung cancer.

The CDR3 is CASSLAPGAGYTF. CDR3 nucleotides: TGTGCCAGCAGCTTAGCGCCAGGGGCGGGCTACACCTTC. The chain uses TRBV7-2 and TRBJ1-2; D might be TRBD1 (6 bases). V was shortened by 0 bases and J by 8 bases, with 10 bases between the two germline ends. Germline assignment: CDR1 SGHTA and CDR2 FQGNSA. CDR3 length: 13 amino acids.